This T cell receptor (beta chain) was obtained from a study of T cell responses to AZD1222 COVID-19 vaccine. Study findings and constraints: There were vaccine-associated CD4 TCRs across spike, dominant at 160-218 and 743-854. Spike-specific TCR breadth and depth were elevated following two AZD1222 doses.

The CDR3 runs 13 residues. From germline, CDR1 is SQVTM and CDR2 ANQGSEA. Losses at the gene ends were 7 bases for V and 8 bases for J; bases not matched to a gene: 8. Concerning this clone itself: Antigen unknown.

Measured with immunoSEQ multiplex PCR; TCRdb has only the in-frame clones, and not every one. The sample contains some 98,000 clones, roughly 90% of which appear only once. The receptor was derived from an adult who received the AZD1222 COVID-19 vaccine. The gene calls are TRBV29-1 and TRBJ1-3; 10 nucleotides match TRBD1. Specimen: peripheral blood, collected 28 days after the second AZD1222 dose. CDR3 amino acids: CSAYRTGGDTIYF. The CDR3 coding sequence is TGCAGCGCTTACCGGACAGGGGGGGACACCATATATTTT.